This entry describes one T cell receptor (beta chain). Its antigen has not been determined. A junction boundary mismatches the germline segment, possibly from a read error. This record belongs to a study of T cells in Graves' hyperthyroidism and ophthalmopathy (dated 2019 in TCRdb). A note on the overall study: Peripheral blood samples were taken at initial diagnosis, before any treatment was given. A discovery cohort of about 100 patients, roughly 45 with Graves' ophthalmopathy and 55 to 60 with stable Graves' hyperthyroidism, was used to find distinguishing TCR V-J signatures. An independent validation cohort of around 19 hyperthyroidism patients and about 16 patients who later progressed to ophthalmopathy tested prospective prediction of ophthalmopathy. The approximately 100 discovery patients were randomly split 7:3 into training and test sets. Thyroid tissue and blood T-cell repertoires from roughly 6 Graves' hyperthyroidism patients were also compared in the study. After sampling, hyperthyroidism patients received methimazole starting at 30 mg daily, and ophthalmopathy patients received high-dose intravenous methylprednisolone. The paper reports TCR Vbeta CDR3 sequencing of fewer than 150 peripheral blood samples: under 45 ophthalmopathy, over 70 hyperthyroidism and around 17 progressor patients. The study at large found these results: A model built on a 13 V-J signature distinguished ophthalmopathy from stable hyperthyroidism, reaching about 88% sensitivity and about 81% specificity in cross-validation and 80%/75% in testing. In validation, the model predicted progression to ophthalmopathy a median of approximately 6.6 months before onset, with around 70% sensitivity and about 72% specificity. Most expanded thyroid clonotypes (frequency above 0.001) were also detected in blood, suggesting blood repertoires may reflect thyroid immune responses. No statistical method was used to set the sample size in advance, and investigators knew the group allocation.

A patient counted as having stable Graves' hyperthyroidism if no progression to ophthalmopathy occurred over 18 months of follow-up. Hyperthyroidism patients were newly diagnosed, with disease duration under 2 months, and aged 18 to 65 years. The study excluded patients with uncontrolled infections, other autoimmune diseases, pregnancy or lactation. Diagnoses relied on clinical symptoms, serum thyroxine and TRAb, thyroid ultrasound and orbital computed tomography. PBMCs were separated from roughly 10 ml of fresh peripheral blood using Ficoll-Paque density gradient centrifugation. Total RNA was extracted with Trizol reagent, and quality was checked on an Agilent 2100 Bioanalyzer. The TCR beta CDR3 regions were amplified from RNA transcripts. The first round of RT-PCR for the TCR CDR3 was performed with the HTBI primer set and the Qiagen OneStep RT-PCR kit. Libraries were constructed in a second round of multiplex PCR, after which size selection and purification were performed. The libraries were sequenced on an Illumina HiSeq2000 using paired-end 100 bp reads. In the original analysis: SOAPnuke was used to process the raw data, throwing out any read that contained adapters or uncalled bases, had a mean Phred below 15, or lacked an exact constant-primer or identifier match. High-quality paired reads were merged with COPE v1.2.5, and unique nucleotide sequences were defined as clonotypes. Clonotypes were aligned to IMGT TRBV, TRBD and TRBJ reference segments using MiTCR v1.1. The analysis included only V-J combinations with a frequency above 0.0001, which together covered 99% to 99.2% of the repertoires. The TCS score was defined as the ratio of F50 (clonal expansion) to E x V (chaos), calculated using BLOSUM62-based TCRdist between CDR3 peptides within each V-J. Welch's t-statistics and random forest reduced some 510 V-J features to roughly 13, which were used in a naive Bayes classifier (R e1071). Clones were called with MiXCR by TCRdb after fastp trimmed the public reads at Q25, and only in-frame beta chains were retained. Entries are consolidated by CDR3 protein sequence, retaining the most common genes and DNA. These V and J calls originate from TCRdb's pipeline instead of the authors' own analysis. A total of about 290,000 distinct CDR3 sequences appear in this sample, about 15% of them only once. The ten most abundant clones make up around 33% of the sample.

The CDR3 spans 15 residues, from the cysteine through the phenylalanine. This entry keeps only the CDR3 DNA: 45 bases, framed from base 1. CDR1 is given as SGHRS and CDR2 as YFSETQ, both from the germline V gene. The sequenced sample consisted of blood. The receptor chain draws on TRBV5-1 and TRBJ2-1, and possibly TRBD1, on 5 matching bases. The TCR was taken from a young man with Graves' hyperthyroidism. The nucleotides read TGTGCCAGCAGCTTGGCACTCAGGGCCGACAATGAGCAGTTCTTC. Its protein reads: CASSLALRADNEQFF. With the portions outside the CDR3 filled from the reference TRBV5-1 and TRBJ2-1 genes, the complete variable region becomes KAGVTQTPRYLIKTRGQQVTLSCSPISGHRSVSWYQQTPGQGLQFLFEYFSETQRNKGNFPGRFSGRQFSNSRSEMNVSTLELGDSALYLCASSLALRADNEQFFGPGTRLTVL.